This record looks at one TCR beta chain sequence and its context. Its antigen is still unknown. The sample is drawn from a study of STAT5B mutations in CD4+ large granular lymphocyte leukemia. General study findings and limits: Data were not HLA-matched across samples. Approximately 25% of private leukemic clonotypes occurred rarely in other patients' non-leukemic repertoires.

V shed 0 bases and J 5 bases; nucleotides not matched to a gene: 6. The CDR3 is 17 residues long. The germline CDR1 and CDR2 sequences are SGHRS and YFSETQ. This table comes from immunoSEQ multiplex PCR, and its TCRdb copy is limited to in-frame clones, with some not included. The sample has around 31,000 clones, roughly 74% seen once. Buffy coats from healthy blood donors served as controls. Sequencing used CD4+ T cells from blood buffy coats. This clonotype was sampled from a human donor in good health. V and J are TRBV5-1 and TRBJ2-3; 13 bases agree with TRBD2. The CDR3 sequence: CASSLARLAGGLDTQYF. CDR3 nucleotide sequence: TGCGCCAGCAGCTTGGCACGACTAGCGGGGGGCCTAGATACGCAGTATTTT. Full variable domain (missing parts from reference TRBV5-1 and TRBJ2-3): KAGVTQTPRYLIKTRGQQVTLSCSPISGHRSVSWYQQTPGQGLQFLFEYFSETQRNKGNFPGRFSGRQFSNSRSEMNVSTLELGDSALYLCASSLARLAGGLDTQYFGPGTRLTVL.